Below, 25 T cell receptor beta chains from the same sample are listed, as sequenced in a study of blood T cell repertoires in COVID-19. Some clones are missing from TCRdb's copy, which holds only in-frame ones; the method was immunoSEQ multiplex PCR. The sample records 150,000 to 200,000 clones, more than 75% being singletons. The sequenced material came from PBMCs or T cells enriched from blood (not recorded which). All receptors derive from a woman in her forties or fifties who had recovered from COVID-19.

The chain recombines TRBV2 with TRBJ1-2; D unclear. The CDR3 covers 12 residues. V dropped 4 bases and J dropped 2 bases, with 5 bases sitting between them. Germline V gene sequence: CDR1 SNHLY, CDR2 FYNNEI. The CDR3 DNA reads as TGTGCCAGCAGTGTGGCCAACTATGGCTACACCTTC. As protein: CASSVANYGYTF.

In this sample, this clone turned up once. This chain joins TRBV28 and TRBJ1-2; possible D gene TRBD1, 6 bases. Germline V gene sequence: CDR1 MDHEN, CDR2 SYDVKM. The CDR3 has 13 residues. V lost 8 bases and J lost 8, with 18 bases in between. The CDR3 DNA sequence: TGTGCCAGCGCCGGGACACCCGCACGGGGCTACACCTTC. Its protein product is CASAGTPARGYTF.

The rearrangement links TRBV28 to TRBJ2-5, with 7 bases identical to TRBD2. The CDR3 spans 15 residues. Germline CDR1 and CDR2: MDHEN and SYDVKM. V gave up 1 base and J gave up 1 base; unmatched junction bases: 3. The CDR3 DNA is TGTGCCAGCAGTTTATCAGGGAGGGCCCAAGAGACCCAGTACTTC. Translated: CASSLSGRAQETQYF.

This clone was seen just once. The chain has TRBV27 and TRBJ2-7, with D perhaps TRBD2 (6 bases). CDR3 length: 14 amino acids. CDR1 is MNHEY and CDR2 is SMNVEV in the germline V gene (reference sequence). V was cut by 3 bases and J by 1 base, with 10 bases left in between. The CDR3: CASSFSGPSYEQYF. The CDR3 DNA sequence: TGTGCCAGCAGTTTCAGCGGGCCTTCCTACGAGCAGTACTTC.

The DNA for the CDR3 is TGTGCCAGTAGTATCGGGACAGGGGATGGTGTGGGCAATCAGCCCCAGCATTTT. Residues: CASSIGTGDGVGNQPQHF. The V and J genes are TRBV19 and TRBJ1-5, with TRBD1 matching over 10 bases. Losses at the gene ends were 3 bases for V and 2 bases for J; bases not matched to a gene: 10. Germline V CDR1 and CDR2: LNHDA, SQIVND (reference sequence). CDR3 length equals 18 residues.

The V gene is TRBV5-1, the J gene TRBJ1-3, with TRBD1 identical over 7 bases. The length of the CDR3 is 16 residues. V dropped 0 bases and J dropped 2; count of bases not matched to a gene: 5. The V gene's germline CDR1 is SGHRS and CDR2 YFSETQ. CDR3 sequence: CASSLVTGDTGNTIYF. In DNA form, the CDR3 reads TGCGCCAGCAGCTTGGTTACAGGGGATACTGGAAACACCATATATTTT. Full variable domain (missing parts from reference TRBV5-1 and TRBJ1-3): KAGVTQTPRYLIKTRGQQVTLSCSPISGHRSVSWYQQTPGQGLQFLFEYFSETQRNKGNFPGRFSGRQFSNSRSEMNVSTLELGDSALYLCASSLVTGDTGNTIYFGEGSWLTVV.

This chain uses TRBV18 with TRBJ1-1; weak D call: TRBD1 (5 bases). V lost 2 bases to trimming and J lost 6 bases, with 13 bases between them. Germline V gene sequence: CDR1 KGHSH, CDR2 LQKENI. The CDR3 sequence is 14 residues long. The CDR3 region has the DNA TGTGCCAGCTCACCATTATCCAGGGCCCCTGAAGCTTTCTTT. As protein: CASSPLSRAPEAFF.

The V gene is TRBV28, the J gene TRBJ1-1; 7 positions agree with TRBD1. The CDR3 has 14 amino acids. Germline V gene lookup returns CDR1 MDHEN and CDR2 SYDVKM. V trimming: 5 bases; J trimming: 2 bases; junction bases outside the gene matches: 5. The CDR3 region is CASSRQGGNTEAFF. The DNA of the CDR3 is TGTGCCAGCAGTAGACAGGGTGGAAACACTGAAGCTTTCTTT. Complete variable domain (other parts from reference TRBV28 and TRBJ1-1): DVKVTQSSRYLVKRTGEKVFLECVQDMDHENMFWYRQDPGLGLRLIYFSYDVKMKEKGDIPEGYSVSREKKERFSLILESASTNQTSMYLCASSRQGGNTEAFFGQGTRLTVV.

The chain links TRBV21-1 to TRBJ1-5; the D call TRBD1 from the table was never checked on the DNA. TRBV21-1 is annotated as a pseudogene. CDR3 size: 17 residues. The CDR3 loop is CASSKRGGTGFLQPQHF. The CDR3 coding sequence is TGTGCCAGCAGCAAAAGAGGCGGGACAGGATTTTTGCAGCCCCAGCATTTT.

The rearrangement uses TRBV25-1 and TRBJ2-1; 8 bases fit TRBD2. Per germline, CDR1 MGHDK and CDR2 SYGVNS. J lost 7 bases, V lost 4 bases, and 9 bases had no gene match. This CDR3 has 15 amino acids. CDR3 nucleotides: TGTGCCAGCAGTGGAGCGGGAGTCAACCTTAATGAGCAGTTCTTC. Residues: CASSGAGVNLNEQFF.

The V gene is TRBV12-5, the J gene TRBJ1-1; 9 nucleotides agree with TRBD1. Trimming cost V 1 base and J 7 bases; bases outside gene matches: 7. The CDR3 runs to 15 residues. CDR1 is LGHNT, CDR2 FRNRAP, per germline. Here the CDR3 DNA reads TGTGCTAGTGGTTTGGCACTCCCGGGACAGGGTGAAGCTTTCTTT. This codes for CASGLALPGQGEAFF.

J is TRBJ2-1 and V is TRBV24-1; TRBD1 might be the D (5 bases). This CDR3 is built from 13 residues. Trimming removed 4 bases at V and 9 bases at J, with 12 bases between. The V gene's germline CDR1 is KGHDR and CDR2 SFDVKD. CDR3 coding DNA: TGTGCCACCAGTGACCCGACAGAACTTGAGCAGTTCTTC. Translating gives CATSDPTELEQFF.

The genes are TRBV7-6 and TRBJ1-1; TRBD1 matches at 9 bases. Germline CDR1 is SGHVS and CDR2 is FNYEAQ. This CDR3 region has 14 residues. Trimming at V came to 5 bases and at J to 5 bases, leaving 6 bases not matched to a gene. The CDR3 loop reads CASSLGQGRTEAFF. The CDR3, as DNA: TGTGCCAGCAGCCTCGGACAGGGGAGAACTGAAGCTTTCTTT.

CDR3 sequence: CATNTPGQYYGYTF. The CDR3 coding sequence is TGTGCCACTAACACGCCGGGACAGTACTATGGCTACACCTTC. The chain couples TRBV19 to TRBJ1-2, with 7 positions matching TRBD1. The CDR3 covers 14 residues. Germline loops: CDR1 LNHDA, CDR2 SQIVND (reference sequence). The trim removed 10 bases at V and 3 bases at J, leaving 11 bases unmatched.

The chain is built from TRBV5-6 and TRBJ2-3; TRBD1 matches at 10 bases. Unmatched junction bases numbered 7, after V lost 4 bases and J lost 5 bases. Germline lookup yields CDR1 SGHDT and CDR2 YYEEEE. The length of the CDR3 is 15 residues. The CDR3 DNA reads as TGTGCCAGCAGCGAAGGGACAGGGGTGGTAGATACGCAGTATTTT. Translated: CASSEGTGVVDTQYF.

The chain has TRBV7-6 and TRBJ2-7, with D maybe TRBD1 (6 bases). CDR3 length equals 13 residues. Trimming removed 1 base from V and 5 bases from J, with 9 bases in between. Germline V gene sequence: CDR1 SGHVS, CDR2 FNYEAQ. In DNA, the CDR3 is TGTGCCAGCAGCTTAGGCAGGGGAAACGAGCAGTACTTC. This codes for CASSLGRGNEQYF.

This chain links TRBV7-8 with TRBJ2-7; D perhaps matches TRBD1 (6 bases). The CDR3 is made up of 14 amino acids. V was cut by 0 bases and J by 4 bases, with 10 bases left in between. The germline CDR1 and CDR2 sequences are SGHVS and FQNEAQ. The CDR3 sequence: CASSLARQGYEQYF. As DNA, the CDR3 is TGTGCCAGCAGCTTAGCGAGGCAGGGGTACGAGCAGTACTTC.

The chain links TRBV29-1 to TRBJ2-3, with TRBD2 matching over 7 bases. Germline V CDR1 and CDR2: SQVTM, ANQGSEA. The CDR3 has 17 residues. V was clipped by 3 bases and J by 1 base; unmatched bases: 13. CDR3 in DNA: TGCAGCGTTGAGGCGGGGATTAGACTAGCTGGCACAGATACGCAGTATTTT. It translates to CSVEAGIRLAGTDTQYF.

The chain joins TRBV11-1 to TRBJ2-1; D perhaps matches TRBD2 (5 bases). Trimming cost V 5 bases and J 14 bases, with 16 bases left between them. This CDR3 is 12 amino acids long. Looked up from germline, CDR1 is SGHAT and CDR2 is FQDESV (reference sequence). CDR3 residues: CASSQDGSREFF. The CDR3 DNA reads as TGTGCCAGCAGCCAAGATGGGAGTCGTGAGTTCTTC.

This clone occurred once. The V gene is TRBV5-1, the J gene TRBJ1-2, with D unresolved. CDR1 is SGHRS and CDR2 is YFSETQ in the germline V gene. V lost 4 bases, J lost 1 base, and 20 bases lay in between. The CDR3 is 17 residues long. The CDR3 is CASSPTSGSAINYGYTF. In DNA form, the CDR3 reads TGCGCCAGCAGCCCGACCAGCGGTTCGGCCATTAACTATGGCTACACCTTC.

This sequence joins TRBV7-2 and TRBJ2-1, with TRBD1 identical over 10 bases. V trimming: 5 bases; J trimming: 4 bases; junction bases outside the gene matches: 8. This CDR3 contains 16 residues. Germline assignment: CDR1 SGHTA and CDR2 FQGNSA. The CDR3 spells CASSHDGTGVYNEQFF. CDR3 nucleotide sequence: TGTGCCAGCAGCCATGATGGGACAGGGGTGTACAATGAGCAGTTCTTC. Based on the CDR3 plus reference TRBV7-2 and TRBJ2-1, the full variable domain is GAGVSQSPSNKVTEKGKDVELRCDPISGHTALYWYRQSLGQGLEFLIYFQGNSAPDKSGLPSDRFSAERTGGSVSTLTIQRTQQEDSAVYLCASSHDGTGVYNEQFFGPGTRLTVL.

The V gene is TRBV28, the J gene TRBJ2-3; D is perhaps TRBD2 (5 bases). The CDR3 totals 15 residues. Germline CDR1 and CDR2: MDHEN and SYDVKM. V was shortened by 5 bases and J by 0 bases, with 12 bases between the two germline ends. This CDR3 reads CASSHGLESTDTQYF. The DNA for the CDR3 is TGTGCCAGCAGTCACGGACTGGAGAGCACAGATACGCAGTATTTT.

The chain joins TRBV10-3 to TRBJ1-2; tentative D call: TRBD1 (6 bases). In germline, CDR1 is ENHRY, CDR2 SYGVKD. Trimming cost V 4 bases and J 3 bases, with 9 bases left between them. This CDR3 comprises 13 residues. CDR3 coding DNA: TGTGCCATCAGTGGGGGGGGCTACTATGGCTACACCTTC. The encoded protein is CAISGGGYYGYTF.

The DNA for the CDR3 is TGCGCCAGCAGCTTGGCATTGGGGAGAGGAGAAAAACTGTTTTTT. As protein: CASSLALGRGEKLFF. The chain is built from TRBV5-1 and TRBJ1-4, with unresolved D. The CDR3 sequence is 15 residues long. Looked up from germline, CDR1 is SGHRS and CDR2 is YFSETQ. Trimming removed 0 bases at V and 8 bases at J, with 14 bases between.

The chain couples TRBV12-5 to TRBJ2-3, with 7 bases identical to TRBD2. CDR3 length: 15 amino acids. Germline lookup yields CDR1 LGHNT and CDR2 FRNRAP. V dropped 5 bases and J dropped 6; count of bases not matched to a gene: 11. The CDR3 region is CASGQIGEGTDTQYF. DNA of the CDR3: TGTGCTAGTGGTCAGATAGGGGAGGGAACGGATACGCAGTATTTT.